This TCR beta chain was sequenced during a study of identical twins. TCRdb ran MiXCR on the 5' RACE reads and lists one entry per CDR3 protein. The sample has approximately 500,000 distinct CDR3 sequences, approximately 24% seen once; the top ten hold about 2.7%. Germline CDR1 and CDR2: MGHDK and SYGVNS. This CDR3 has 12 amino acids. With 4 bases removed from V and 6 bases from J, the gap between germline ends came to 7 bases. These data are also associated with another study on T cells expressing NK-cell markers.

Sample: CD4+ T cells sorted from blood. The rearrangement joins TRBV25-1 to TRBJ2-1; D gene uncertain. The sequence was collected from a woman under 30 in good health. The CDR3 DNA reads as TGTGCCAGCAGTGCCCGTGGCAATGAGCAGTTCTTC. Translating gives CASSARGNEQFF. Drawing the rest from reference TRBV25-1 and TRBJ2-1, the complete variable domain is EADIYQTPRYLVIGTGKKITLECSQTMGHDKMYWYQQDPGMELHLIHYSYGVNSTEKGDLSSESTVSRIRTEHFPLTLESARPSHTSQYLCASSARGNEQFFGPGTRLTVL.